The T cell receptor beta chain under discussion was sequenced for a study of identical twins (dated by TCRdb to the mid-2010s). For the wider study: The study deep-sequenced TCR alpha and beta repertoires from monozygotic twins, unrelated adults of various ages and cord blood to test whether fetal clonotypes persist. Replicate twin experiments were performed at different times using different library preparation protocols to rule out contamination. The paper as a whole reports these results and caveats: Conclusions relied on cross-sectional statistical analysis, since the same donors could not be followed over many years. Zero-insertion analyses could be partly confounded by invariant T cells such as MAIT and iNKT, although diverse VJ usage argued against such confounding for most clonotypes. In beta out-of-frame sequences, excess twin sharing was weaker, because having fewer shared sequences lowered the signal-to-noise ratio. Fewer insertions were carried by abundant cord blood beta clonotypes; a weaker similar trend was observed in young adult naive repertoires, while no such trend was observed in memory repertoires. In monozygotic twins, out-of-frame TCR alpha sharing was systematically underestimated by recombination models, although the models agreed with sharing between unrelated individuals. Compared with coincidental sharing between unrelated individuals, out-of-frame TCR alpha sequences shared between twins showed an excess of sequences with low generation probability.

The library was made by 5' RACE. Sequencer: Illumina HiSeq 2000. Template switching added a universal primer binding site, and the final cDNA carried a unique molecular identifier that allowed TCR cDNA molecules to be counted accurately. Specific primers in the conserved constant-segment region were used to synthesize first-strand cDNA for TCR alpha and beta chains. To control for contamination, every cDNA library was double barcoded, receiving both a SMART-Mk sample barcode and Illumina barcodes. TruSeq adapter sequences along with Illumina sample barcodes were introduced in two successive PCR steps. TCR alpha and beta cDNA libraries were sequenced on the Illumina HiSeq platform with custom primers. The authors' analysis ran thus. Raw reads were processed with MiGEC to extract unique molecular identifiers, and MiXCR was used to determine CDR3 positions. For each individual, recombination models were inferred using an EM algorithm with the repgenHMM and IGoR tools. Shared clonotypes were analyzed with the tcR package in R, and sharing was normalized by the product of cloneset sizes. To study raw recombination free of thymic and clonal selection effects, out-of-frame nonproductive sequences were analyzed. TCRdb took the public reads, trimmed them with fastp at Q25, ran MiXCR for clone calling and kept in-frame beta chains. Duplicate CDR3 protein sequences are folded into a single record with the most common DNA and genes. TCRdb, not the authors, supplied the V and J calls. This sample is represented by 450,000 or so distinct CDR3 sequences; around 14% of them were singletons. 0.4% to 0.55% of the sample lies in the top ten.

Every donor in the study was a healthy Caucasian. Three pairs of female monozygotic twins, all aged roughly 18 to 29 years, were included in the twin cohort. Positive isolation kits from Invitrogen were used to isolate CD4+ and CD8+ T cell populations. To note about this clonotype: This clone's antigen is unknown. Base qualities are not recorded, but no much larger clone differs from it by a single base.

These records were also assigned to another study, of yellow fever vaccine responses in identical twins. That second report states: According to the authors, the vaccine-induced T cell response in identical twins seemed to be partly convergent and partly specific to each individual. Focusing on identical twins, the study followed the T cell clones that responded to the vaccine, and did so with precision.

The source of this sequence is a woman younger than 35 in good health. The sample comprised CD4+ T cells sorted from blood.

The DNA reads TGTGCCAGCAGTTCGGAACGGGGGGCCAGAGATACGCAGTATTTT. This is translated as CASSSERGARDTQYF. The V and J genes are TRBV3-1 and TRBJ2-3; the D gene is perhaps TRBD2, from 7 matching bases. For CDR1 and CDR2, the germline V gene (reference sequence) lists LGHDT and YNNKEL. The cysteine opens and the phenylalanine closes a CDR3 of 15 amino acids. The retained sequence is limited to the CDR3, 45 bases, with the frame set at the first base. Trimming takes 6 bases from V and 5 bases from J, and the germline ends sit 18 bases apart.